These 20 T cell receptor beta chains came from one sample sequenced in a study of blood T cell repertoires in COVID-19. The assay was immunoSEQ multiplex PCR, and TCRdb's table has in-frame clones only and misses some. Of around 330,000 clones detected, approximately 90% appear once; the ten largest clones hold roughly 4.1%. Sequencing was performed on peripheral blood. All receptors come from a woman aged 45 to 65 with active or convalescent COVID-19.

This sequence joins TRBV19 and TRBJ1-4, with a possible D match to TRBD1 (5 bases). Per the germline V gene, CDR1 is LNHDA and CDR2 is SQIVND (reference sequence). The CDR3 consists of 16 residues. V gave up 7 bases and J gave up 3 bases, with 18 bases separating them. The CDR3: CASTPYGGVANEKLFF. For the CDR3, the DNA is TGTGCCAGTACCCCCTACGGGGGGGTTGCTAATGAAAAACTGTTTTTT.

This clone has a single count. The chain has TRBV7-2 and TRBJ1-1; TRBD1 aligns across 7 bases. The CDR3 spans 12 residues. After removal of 7 bases from V and 8 bases from J, the junction contained 7 bases not matched to a gene. CDR1 is SGHTA, CDR2 FQGNSA, per germline. The CDR3 coding sequence is TGTGCCAGCAAGACAGGGTTGATGGAAGCTTTCTTT. It codes for CASKTGLMEAFF.

The chain couples TRBV7-9 to TRBJ2-7, with 7 bases identical to TRBD1. The length of the CDR3 is 13 residues. V gave up 4 bases and J gave up 1 base; unmatched junction bases: 1. In germline, CDR1 is SEHNR, CDR2 FQNEAQ (reference sequence). CDR3 in amino acids: CASSSTGSYEQYF. The CDR3 nucleotides read TGTGCCAGCAGCTCGACAGGGTCCTACGAGCAGTACTTC.

This chain connects TRBV5-4 to TRBJ2-6, with 11 bases lining up with TRBD1. The CDR3 length is 16 residues. CDR1 is SGHNT and CDR2 is YYREEE in the germline V gene (reference sequence). V was pared by 4 bases and J by 3 bases, with 3 bases of the junction left unmatched. The CDR3 DNA reads TGTGCCAGCAGCACGGACAGGGGGCGTGGGGCCAACGTCCTGACTTTC. Its protein product is CASSTDRGRGANVLTF.

This sequence joins TRBV7-3 and TRBJ2-1; TRBD2 is a possible D gene (6 bases). CDR3 length: 15 residues. Germline V gene lookup returns CDR1 SGHTA and CDR2 FQGTGA. Deletions cut 4 bases from V and 0 bases from J, with 10 bases between. This chain's CDR3 is CASSSGGSSYNEQFF. The CDR3 DNA reads as TGTGCCAGCAGCTCCGGGGGAAGCTCCTACAATGAGCAGTTCTTC. Combining the CDR3 with reference TRBV7-3 and TRBJ2-1 gives the whole variable domain GAGVSQTPSNKVTEKGKYVELRCDPISGHTALYWYRQSLGQGPEFLIYFQGTGAADDSGLPNDRFFAVRPEGSVSTLKIQRTERGDSAVYLCASSSGGSSYNEQFFGPGTRLTVL.

The rearrangement links TRBV11-2 to TRBJ1-2; D gene unclear. Trimming took off 5 bases at V and 1 base at J, with 14 bases between the two ends. This CDR3 region has 15 residues. The germline gives CDR1 SGHAT, CDR2 FQNNGV. The CDR3 DNA is TGTGCCAGCAGCCCGAGGCCGGAGTTTAACTATGGCTACACCTTC. Translating it yields CASSPRPEFNYGYTF.

The V call is TRBV27, the J call TRBJ1-2; 12 nucleotides match TRBD1. This CDR3 spans 14 amino acids. The trim removed 6 bases at V and 8 bases at J, leaving 7 bases unmatched. Per the germline V gene, CDR1 is MNHEY and CDR2 is SMNVEV (reference sequence). The CDR3 reads CASSPGTGGAGYTF. CDR3 sequence (DNA): TGTGCCAGCAGCCCCGGGACAGGGGGCGCGGGCTACACCTTC.

This chain uses TRBV29-1 with TRBJ2-5; a weak D match, TRBD1 (5 bases). The CDR3 runs 13 residues. Germline lookup yields CDR1 SQVTM and CDR2 ANQGSEA. Between the trimmed V and J ends, which lost 2 bases and 2 bases, there was a span of 9 bases. The CDR3, as DNA: TGCAGCGTTGAAAGGCAGGGACAAGAGACCCAGTACTTC. Its protein product is CSVERQGQETQYF.

The genes are TRBV18 and TRBJ1-5, with D maybe TRBD1 (5 bases). The CDR3 is made up of 13 amino acids. The ends were cut back, 2 bases at V and 3 bases at J, with 5 bases in the middle. The germline CDR1 and CDR2 sequences are KGHSH and LQKENI. The CDR3 region has the DNA TGTGCCAGCTCACCAGGGGCCAATCAGCCCCAGCATTTT. Translating it yields CASSPGANQPQHF.

This clone appeared once. V gene TRBV14 combines with J gene TRBJ2-5, with TRBD2 identical over 11 bases. The trim removed 5 bases at V and 5 bases at J, leaving 7 bases unmatched. The CDR3 sequence is 15 residues long. CDR1 is SGHDN, CDR2 FVKESK, per germline. The CDR3 DNA reads TGTGCCAGCAGCGTCCGACTAGCGGGAAAGGAGACCCAGTACTTC. Translated, it gives CASSVRLAGKETQYF.

The rearrangement uses TRBV7-2 and TRBJ2-4; 8 bases line up with TRBD2. CDR3 size: 18 residues. V trimming: 4 bases; J trimming: 0 bases; junction bases outside the gene matches: 11. Germline-derived CDR1 and CDR2 are SGHTA and FQGNSA. The CDR3 is CASSSRTSRSLAKNIQYF. CDR3 DNA sequence: TGTGCCAGCAGCTCCCGGACTAGCCGGTCTCTAGCCAAAAACATTCAGTACTTC.

The chain joins TRBV19 to TRBJ2-3; possibly TRBD2 for D (6 bases). The V end was cut by 5 bases, the J end by 10 bases, with 16 bases between. The CDR3 consists of 13 residues. The germline CDR1 and CDR2 sequences are LNHDA and SQIVND (reference sequence). The CDR3: CASSAGKGSPQYF. The DNA for the CDR3 is TGTGCCAGTAGTGCGGGGAAGGGGTCACCGCAGTATTTT.

This sequence joins TRBV2 and TRBJ1-2; 10 positions agree with TRBD1. Unmatched junction bases numbered 9, after V lost 6 bases and J lost 2 bases. CDR1 is SNHLY and CDR2 is FYNNEI in the germline V gene. This CDR3 is built from 16 residues. This chain's CDR3 is CASSRDRGGLNYGYTF. CDR3 DNA: TGTGCCAGCAGCCGGGACAGGGGAGGGCTAAACTATGGCTACACCTTC.

The rearrangement links TRBV3-1 (or the pseudogene TRBV3-2) to TRBJ1-2; maybe TRBD1 (5 bases). The germline V and J ends were trimmed by 8 bases and 7 bases, with 20 bases remaining between them. The CDR3 length is 14 residues. The germline V gene encodes CDR1 LGHDT and CDR2 YNNKEL (reference sequence). CDR3: CASSSAGGESGYTF. In nucleotides, the CDR3 is TGTGCCAGCTCCTCCGCCGGGGGGGAAAGTGGCTACACCTTC.

The CDR3 reads CASSLASGLGSYNEQFF. The CDR3 region has the DNA TGTGCCAGCAGCTTAGCTTCGGGACTAGGGTCCTACAATGAGCAGTTCTTC. V gene TRBV7-2 combines with J gene TRBJ2-1; TRBD2 matches 8 bases. The CDR3 sequence is 17 residues long. CDR1 and CDR2 from the germline V gene are SGHTA and FQGNSA. V lost 0 bases, J lost 1 base, and 5 bases stayed unmatched.

Concerning this clone: The identical CDR3 is also encoded by other nucleotide sequences in the sample. The chain joins TRBV19 to TRBJ2-7, with D perhaps TRBD2 (5 bases). This CDR3 has 13 amino acids. Germline-derived CDR1 and CDR2 are LNHDA and SQIVND (reference sequence). The V end was cut by 4 bases, the J end by 4 bases, with 11 bases between. The CDR3 loop is CASSRGSPYEQYF. As DNA, the CDR3 is TGTGCCAGTAGTAGAGGGAGCCCTTACGAGCAGTACTTC.

The rearrangement uses TRBV9 and TRBJ2-4, with a possible D match to TRBD1 (6 bases). Trimming removed 3 bases at V and 3 bases at J, with 13 bases between. The CDR3 has 15 residues. From germline, CDR1 is SGDLS and CDR2 YYNGEE. Here the CDR3 DNA reads TGTGCCAGCAGCGAGACTACAGGGAACAAAAACATTCAGTACTTC. The encoded protein is CASSETTGNKNIQYF.

The rearrangement uses TRBV7-6 and TRBJ2-7, with D perhaps matching TRBD2 (7 bases). CDR3 length: 15 residues. Germline V gives CDR1 SGHVS, CDR2 FNYEAQ. The V end lost 5 bases, the J end lost 3 bases, and 17 bases lay between the germline ends. Here the CDR3 reads CASSPRGAAHYEQYF. CDR3 sequence (DNA): TGTGCCAGCAGCCCCCGGGGGGCTGCCCACTACGAGCAGTACTTC.

The chain has TRBV6-5 and TRBJ2-7; unclear D gene. CDR1 MNHEY and CDR2 SVGAGI come from the germline V gene. This CDR3 spans 10 amino acids. The V and J ends lost 6 bases and 3 bases respectively, with 3 bases between them. CDR3 coding DNA: TGTGCCAGCAGCAACTACGAGCAGTACTTC. Residues: CASSNYEQYF.

This rearrangement joins TRBV6-5 to TRBJ2-1; 10 positions match TRBD1. CDR3 length: 15 amino acids. After removal of 10 bases from V and 4 bases from J, the junction contained 10 bases not matched to a gene. Germline CDR1 reads MNHEY; CDR2 reads SVGAGI. The CDR3 region is CATLPGQGMYNEQFF. The CDR3 DNA reads TGTGCCACCCTGCCGGGACAGGGGATGTACAATGAGCAGTTCTTC.